What follows are 17 T cell receptor beta chains derived from one specimen sequenced in a study of post-analysis software for immune sequencing data. Overall study results and limits: Roughly five TRBV segments were more frequent in patients than controls; TRBV5-6, TRBV5-1 and TRBV20-1 belonged to this group.

Unique molecular identifiers tagged the TCR beta cDNA libraries. TCRdb recomputed calls from the PCR reads with MiXCR, one row per CDR3 protein. The sample has around 400,000 distinct CDR3 sequences; 30% to 45% are singletons. These receptors are not linked to any known antigen. Sequences were obtained from blood. The receptor source for this set is a girl between 5 and 17 years old with multiple sclerosis.

This clonotype was seen a handful of times. The genes are TRBV15 and TRBJ1-5, with no clear D. V shed 0 bases and J shed 3 bases, with 9 bases lying between them. The CDR3 has 15 amino acids. The germline V gene encodes CDR1 LNHNV and CDR2 YYDKDF (reference sequence). DNA of the CDR3: TGTGCCACCAGCAGAGATGGGTCTTTCAATCAGCCCCAGCATTTT. Translated: CATSRDGSFNQPQHF.

The chain combines TRBV2 with TRBJ1-2, with D uncertain. Per the germline V gene, CDR1 is SNHLY and CDR2 is FYNNEI. Trimming shortened V by 4 bases and J by 6 bases, and 21 bases separated the two germline ends. This CDR3 comprises 16 residues. The CDR3 region has the DNA TGTGCCAGCAGTGCGCTAGCGTACGTACAGAGGGATGGCTACACCTTC. As protein: CASSALAYVQRDGYTF.

The chain couples TRBV7-3 to TRBJ2-1; D is unresolved. The J call may be wrong; the DNA end is better matched by TRBJ2-7. The CDR3 length is 16 residues. CDR1 SGHTA and CDR2 FQGTGA come from the germline V gene. The CDR3 spells CASSLTPPVLYNEQYF. The CDR3 region has the DNA TGTGCCAGCAGCTTAACCCCACCCGTACTATACAATGAGCAGTACTTC.

In DNA, the CDR3 is TGTGCCAGCAGGGAGGGACAGGGAACCTACGAGCAGTACTTC. It translates to CASREGQGTYEQYF. This sequence joins TRBV7-9 and TRBJ2-7; 9 nucleotides match TRBD1. There are 14 residues in the CDR3. Germline CDR1 and CDR2: SEHNR and FQNEAQ (reference sequence). V lost 6 bases and J lost 2; bases outside the gene matches: 5.

This clonotype was counted a few times. The CDR3 spells CASSPEGRTTQYF. CDR3 sequence (DNA): TGTGCCAGCAGCCCTGAGGGCCGAACTACGCAGTATTTT. The chain couples TRBV6-6 to TRBJ2-3; D possibly corresponds to TRBD2 (5 bases). The CDR3 loop spans 13 amino acids. From germline, CDR1 is MNHNY and CDR2 SVGAGI (reference sequence). Trimming removed 6 bases at V and 8 bases at J, with 15 bases between.

The table lists this clonotype with a few counts. V usage is TRBV27 and J usage is TRBJ1-5; D possibly corresponds to TRBD1 (5 bases). Trimming shortened V by 4 bases and J by 7 bases, and 14 bases separated the two germline ends. There are 14 residues in the CDR3. The germline gives CDR1 MNHEY, CDR2 SMNVEV (reference sequence). The CDR3 region is CASSSAGIGQPQHF. The CDR3 bases are TGTGCCAGCAGTTCGGCAGGGATAGGCCAGCCCCAGCATTTT.

V gene TRBV4-2 combines with J gene TRBJ1-1; TRBD1 agrees at 7 bases. Germline CDR1 and CDR2: LGHNA and YNFKEQ. The CDR3 spans 16 residues. The J segment lost 4 bases and the V segment lost 0 bases, leaving 8 bases of the junction unmatched. This CDR3 is CASSQENDRASTEAFF. The CDR3 nucleotides read TGTGCCAGCAGCCAAGAGAACGACAGGGCGAGCACTGAAGCTTTCTTT.

The V and J genes are TRBV3-1 and TRBJ2-5; TRBD2 matches 7 bases. The CDR3 covers 17 residues. The V segment lost 5 bases and the J segment 0 bases; nucleotides outside the gene matches: 12. Germline V gene data show CDR1 as LGHDT and CDR2 as YNNKEL (reference sequence). The DNA for the CDR3 is TGTGCCAGCAGCTCAAACCAGGCGGGGGTTAACCAAGAGACCCAGTACTTC. Encoded protein: CASSSNQAGVNQETQYF.

This clonotype was recorded at least ten times. This chain joins TRBV7-2 and TRBJ2-5; D call uncertain. This CDR3 comprises 16 residues. CDR1 is SGHTA and CDR2 is FQGNSA in the germline V gene. V lost 7 bases and J 3 bases, leaving 21 bases between the germline ends. CDR3 bases: TGTGCCAGCATGCCCTCGACCGCCTCGATTGAAGAGACCCAGTACTTC. Its protein product is CASMPSTASIEETQYF.

The J gene is TRBJ2-5, the V gene TRBV5-1; D is unclear. CDR1 is SGHRS, CDR2 YFSETQ, per germline. The CDR3 is 14 residues long. The V gene lost 2 bases and the J gene lost 11 bases, with 19 bases spanning the gap. CDR3 sequence: CASSFQSSSYAQYF. Here the CDR3 DNA reads TGCGCCAGCAGCTTCCAGTCGAGCTCCTACGCGCAGTACTTC.

This clonotype was seen only a few times. The chain has TRBV11-2 and TRBJ2-7; D uncertain. The CDR3 is 10 amino acids. Germline CDR1 is SGHAT and CDR2 is FQNNGV. V dropped 2 bases and J dropped 5 bases, with 1 base sitting between them. The CDR3 DNA reads TGTGCCAGCAGCTTACACGAGCAGTACTTC. Protein: CASSLHEQYF.

The V gene is TRBV15, the J gene TRBJ2-1; a weak D match, TRBD2 (7 bases). Trimming left V 2 bases short and J 4 bases short, with 15 bases between. This CDR3 is built from 16 residues. Germline CDR1 LNHNV, CDR2 YYDKDF (reference sequence). The CDR3 DNA is TGTGCCACCAGCAGAAGGGGGGGCCGGGGATACAATGAGCAGTTCTTC. As protein: CATSRRGGRGYNEQFF.

The rearrangement joins TRBV10-2 to TRBJ2-7, with 8 bases fitting TRBD1. The CDR3 is made up of 13 amino acids. Germline assignment: CDR1 WSHSY and CDR2 SAAADI. The J segment lost 9 bases and the V segment lost 3 bases, leaving 7 bases of the junction unmatched. The CDR3 DNA follows: TGCGCCAGCAGTGACCCAGGGGGCGCGGGGCAGTACTTC. It codes for CASSDPGGAGQYF.

V is TRBV18 and J is TRBJ1-1; TRBD1 is a possible D gene (5 bases). V lost 4 bases and J lost 1, with 10 bases in between. Germline V CDR1 and CDR2: KGHSH, LQKENI. CDR3 size: 14 residues. CDR3 in DNA: TGTGCCAGCTCACTGTCAAGGGGGAACACTGAAGCTTTCTTT. Its translation is CASSLSRGNTEAFF.

Ten or more counts support this clonotype. The rearrangement links TRBV7-3 to TRBJ2-1, with 11 bases that match TRBD2. Germline CDR1 SGHTA, CDR2 FQGTGA. The CDR3 length is 15 residues. After removal of 0 bases from V and 7 bases from J, the junction contained 2 bases not matched to a gene. CDR3 coding DNA: TGTGCCAGCAGCTTAACTAGCGGGGGGGTTAATGAGCAGTTCTTC. This sequence encodes CASSLTSGGVNEQFF.

The chain combines TRBV6-2 or TRBV6-3 with TRBJ2-1, with D unclear. Trimming pared 5 bases from V and 2 bases from J, leaving 7 bases between. The CDR3 is 13 residues long. The V gene's germline CDR1 is MNHEY and CDR2 SVGEGT. DNA of the CDR3: TGTGCCAGCAGTCTCAGGCCCTACAATGAGCAGTTCTTC. Amino acids: CASSLRPYNEQFF.

The V gene is TRBV20-1, the J gene TRBJ2-3, with TRBD2 matching 10 bases. The CDR3 covers 14 residues. The trim removed 6 bases at V and 1 base at J, leaving 4 bases unmatched. The germline V gene encodes CDR1 DFQATT and CDR2 SNEGSKA (reference sequence). Here the CDR3 reads CSAASGGGTDTQYF. CDR3 bases: TGCAGTGCCGCAAGCGGGGGGGGCACAGATACGCAGTATTTT.